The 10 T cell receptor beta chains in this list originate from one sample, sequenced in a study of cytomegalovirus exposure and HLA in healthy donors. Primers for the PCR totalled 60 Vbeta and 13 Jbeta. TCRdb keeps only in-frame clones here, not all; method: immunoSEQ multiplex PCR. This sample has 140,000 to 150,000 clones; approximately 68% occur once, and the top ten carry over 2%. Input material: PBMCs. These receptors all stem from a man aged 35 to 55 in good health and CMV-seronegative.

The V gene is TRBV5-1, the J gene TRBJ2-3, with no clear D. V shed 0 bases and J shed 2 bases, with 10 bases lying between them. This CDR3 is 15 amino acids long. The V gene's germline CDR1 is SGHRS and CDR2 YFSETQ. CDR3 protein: CASSLEDPTTDTQYF. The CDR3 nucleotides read TGCGCCAGCAGCTTGGAAGATCCTACCACAGATACGCAGTATTTT.

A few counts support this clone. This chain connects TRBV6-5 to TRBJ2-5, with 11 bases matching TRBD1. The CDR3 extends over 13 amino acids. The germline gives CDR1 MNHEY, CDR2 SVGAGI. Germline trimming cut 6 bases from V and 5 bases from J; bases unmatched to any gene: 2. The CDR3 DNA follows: TGTGCCAGCAGCGGACAGGGGGCTGAGACCCAGTACTTC. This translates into CASSGQGAETQYF.

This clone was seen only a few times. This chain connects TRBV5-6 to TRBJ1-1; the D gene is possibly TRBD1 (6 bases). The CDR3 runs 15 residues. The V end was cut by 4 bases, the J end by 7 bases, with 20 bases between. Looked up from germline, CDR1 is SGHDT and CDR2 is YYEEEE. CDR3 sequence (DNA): TGTGCCAGCAGCCCGATGACAGGCGGCCAGGTTGAAGCTTTCTTT. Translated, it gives CASSPMTGGQVEAFF.

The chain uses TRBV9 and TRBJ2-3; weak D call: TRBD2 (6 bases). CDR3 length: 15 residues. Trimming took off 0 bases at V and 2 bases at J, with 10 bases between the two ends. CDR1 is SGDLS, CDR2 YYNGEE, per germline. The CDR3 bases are TGTGCCAGCAGCGTAGGGGGGGTCAACACAGATACGCAGTATTTT. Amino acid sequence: CASSVGGVNTDTQYF.

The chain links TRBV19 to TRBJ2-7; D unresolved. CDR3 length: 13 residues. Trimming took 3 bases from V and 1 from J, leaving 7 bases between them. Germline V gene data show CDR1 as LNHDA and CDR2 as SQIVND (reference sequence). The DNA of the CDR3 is TGTGCCAGTAGTATTTCTCCTTCCTACGAGCAGTACTTC. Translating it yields CASSISPSYEQYF.

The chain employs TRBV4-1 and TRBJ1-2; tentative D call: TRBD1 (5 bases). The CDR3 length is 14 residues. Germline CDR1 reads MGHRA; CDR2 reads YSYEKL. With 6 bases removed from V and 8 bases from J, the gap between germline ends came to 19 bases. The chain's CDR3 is CASSQTENTSGYTF. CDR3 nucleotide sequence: TGCGCCAGCAGTCAGACAGAGAACACCAGCGGCTACACCTTC.

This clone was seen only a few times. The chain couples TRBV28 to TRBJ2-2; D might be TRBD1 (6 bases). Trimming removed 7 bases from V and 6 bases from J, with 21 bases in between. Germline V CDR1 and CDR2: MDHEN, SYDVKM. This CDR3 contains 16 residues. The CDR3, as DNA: TGTGCCAGCACCGAAGTAGAGTATGACAGGCCCGGGGAGCTGTTTTTT. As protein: CASTEVEYDRPGELFF.

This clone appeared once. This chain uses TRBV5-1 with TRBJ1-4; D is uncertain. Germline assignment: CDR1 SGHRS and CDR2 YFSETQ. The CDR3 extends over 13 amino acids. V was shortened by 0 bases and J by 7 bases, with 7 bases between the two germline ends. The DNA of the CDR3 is TGCGCCAGCAGCTTGGAGACATCTGAAAAACTGTTTTTT. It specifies CASSLETSEKLFF.

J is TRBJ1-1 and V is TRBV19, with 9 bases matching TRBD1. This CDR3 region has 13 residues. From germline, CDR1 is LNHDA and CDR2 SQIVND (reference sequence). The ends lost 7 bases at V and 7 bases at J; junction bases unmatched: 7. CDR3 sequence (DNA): TGTGCCAGTAACATACAGGGGGCCATTGAAGCTTTCTTT. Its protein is CASNIQGAIEAFF.

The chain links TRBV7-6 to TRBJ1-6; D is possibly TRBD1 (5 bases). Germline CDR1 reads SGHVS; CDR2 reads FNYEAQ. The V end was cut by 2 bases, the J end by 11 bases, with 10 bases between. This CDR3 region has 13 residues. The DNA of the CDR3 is TGTGCCAGCAGCTTACAGGGTTCGACACCCCTCCACTTT. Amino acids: CASSLQGSTPLHF. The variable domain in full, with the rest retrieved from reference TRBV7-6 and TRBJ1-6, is GAGVSQSPRYKVTKRGQDVALRCDPISGHVSLYWYRQALGQGPEFLTYFNYEAQQDKSGLPNDRFSAERPEGSISTLTIQRTEQRDSAMYRCASSLQGSTPLHFGNGTRLTVT.